These 17 T cell receptor beta chains originate from one sample sequenced in a study of T cells in Graves' hyperthyroidism and ophthalmopathy. The investigators amplified TCR beta CDR3 regions from RNA transcripts. When the TCR CDR3 underwent first-round RT-PCR, the HTBI primer set was used. TCRdb fed the multiplex PCR reads into MiXCR, producing one record per CDR3 protein. The profile shows roughly 500,000 distinct CDR3 sequences, 46% of them singletons. The sequenced sample consisted of peripheral blood or thyroid tissue (not recorded which). The source is an adult woman with Graves' disease, either hyperthyroidism or ophthalmopathy (not recorded which).

The chain has TRBV10-3 and TRBJ1-5; possibly TRBD1 for D (5 bases). The germline gives CDR1 ENHRY, CDR2 SYGVKD. V lost 7 bases, J lost 0 bases, and 13 bases lay in between. The CDR3 runs to 15 residues. The DNA of the CDR3 is TGTGCCATCACTTACAGGACATATAGCAATCAGCCCCAGCATTTT. It translates to CAITYRTYSNQPQHF.

The chain carries TRBV2 and TRBJ1-5; D is unresolved. The CDR3 covers 13 residues. CDR1 is SNHLY, CDR2 FYNNEI, per germline. The CDR3, as DNA: TGTGTCTCTGGGCGGGCGAGGGATCAGCCCCAGCATTTT. Its translation: CVSGRARDQPQHF. Full variable domain (rest looked up from reference TRBV2 and TRBJ1-5): EPEVTQTPSHQVTQMGQEVILRCVPISNHLYFYWYRQILGQKVEFLVSFYNNEISEKSEIFDDQFSVERPDGSNFTLKIRSTKLEDSAMYFCVSGRARDQPQHFGDGTRLSIL.

V and J are TRBV20-1 and TRBJ2-3, with 8 bases matching TRBD2. Germline V gene lookup returns CDR1 DFQATT and CDR2 SNEGSKA (reference sequence). The CDR3 runs to 16 residues. V lost 6 bases and J lost 4; bases outside the gene matches: 15. CDR3 amino acids: CSAISGTGGTSDTQYF. Written as DNA, the CDR3 is TGCAGTGCGATTAGCGGGACTGGCGGAACCTCAGATACGCAGTATTTT.

This clonotype was detected ten times or more. CDR3 bases: TGCAGCGTCGCCAGGGAGGGTAGAGGGCATGGAGAGACCCAGTACTTC. This translates into CSVAREGRGHGETQYF. The chain couples TRBV29-1 to TRBJ2-5, with 7 bases that match TRBD2. From germline, CDR1 is SQVTM and CDR2 ANQGSEA. Germline trimming cut 6 bases from V and 4 bases from J; bases unmatched to any gene: 17. The CDR3 spans 16 residues.

The chain links TRBV10-3 to TRBJ1-2, with D perhaps TRBD1 (5 bases). V was trimmed by 2 bases and J by 3 bases, leaving 10 bases between them. Germline lookup yields CDR1 ENHRY and CDR2 SYGVKD. The CDR3 runs to 14 residues. This CDR3 reads CAISETGRDYGYTF. CDR3 DNA: TGTGCCATCAGTGAGACTGGCAGGGACTATGGCTACACCTTC.

The V gene is TRBV7-1, the J gene TRBJ1-6; weak D call: TRBD1 (5 bases). TRBV7-1 is sorted into the ORF group, with uncertain function. The CDR3 has 15 amino acids. Trimming pared 3 bases from V and 8 bases from J, leaving 14 bases between. The CDR3 sequence: CASSSPGGSHSPLHF. The DNA for the CDR3 is TGTGCCAGCAGCTCCCCTGGGGGGAGTCATTCACCCCTCCACTTT.

This sequence joins TRBV14 and TRBJ2-2; D may be TRBD2 (6 bases). Germline V gene data show CDR1 as SGHDN and CDR2 as FVKESK. V was pared by 0 bases and J by 7 bases, with 21 bases between. CDR3 size: 18 residues. The CDR3 coding sequence is TGTGCCAGCAGCCAAGATGAACTAGCTTCTGCGGGCCACGGGGAGCTGTTTTTT. It codes for CASSQDELASAGHGELFF.

This rearrangement joins TRBV7-2 to TRBJ1-1, with 10 bases fitting TRBD1. V shed 1 base, J shed 6 bases, and the junction held 29 bases outside the gene matches. From germline, CDR1 is SGHTA and CDR2 FQGNSA. The CDR3 has 23 amino acids. CDR3 in amino acids: CASSLGPLGQGIYEHIQGAEAFF. The CDR3, as DNA: TGTGCCAGCAGCTTAGGTCCATTGGGACAGGGGATCTACGAGCACATACAGGGGGCTGAAGCTTTCTTT. Drawing the rest from reference TRBV7-2 and TRBJ1-1, the complete variable domain is GAGVSQSPSNKVTEKGKDVELRCDPISGHTALYWYRQSLGQGLEFLIYFQGNSAPDKSGLPSDRFSAERTGGSVSTLTIQRTQQEDSAVYLCASSLGPLGQGIYEHIQGAEAFFGQGTRLTVV.

The gene calls are TRBV12-5 and TRBJ1-6; D remains unclear. The V gene lost 3 bases and the J gene lost 13 bases, with 13 bases spanning the gap. Germline CDR1 and CDR2: LGHNT and FRNRAP. This CDR3 contains 13 residues. The CDR3 region has the DNA TGTGCTAGTGGTTTAAGCGAGTTCGGTCCCCTCCACTTT. This codes for CASGLSEFGPLHF.

For this clonotype: The CDR3 ends on some other residue instead of the conserved phenylalanine or tryptophan, so this is likely a read error. The chain joins TRBV2 to TRBJ2-3; perhaps TRBD2 as D (6 bases). This CDR3 is 12 amino acids long. The V end was cut by 6 bases, the J end by 3 bases, with 7 bases between. The V gene's germline CDR1 is SNHLY and CDR2 FYNNEI. CDR3 residues: CASREGTDTQYV. Here the CDR3 DNA reads TGTGCCAGCAGGGAGGGGACAGATACGCAGTATGTT.

The rearrangement links TRBV9 to TRBJ1-3, with D unclear. Looked up from germline, CDR1 is SGDLS and CDR2 is YYNGEE. CDR3 length equals 14 residues. V lost 0 bases, J lost 0 bases, and 4 bases lay in between. The CDR3 DNA is TGTGCCAGCAGCGTAGTGGGCTCTGGAAACACCATATATTTT. This translates into CASSVVGSGNTIYF. Filled out from reference TRBV9 and TRBJ1-3, the complete variable domain reads DSGVTQTPKHLITATGQRVTLRCSPRSGDLSVYWYQQSLDQGLQFLIQYYNGEERAKGNILERFSAQQFPDLHSELNLSSLELGDSALYFCASSVVGSGNTIYFGEGSWLTVV.

This chain uses TRBV2 with TRBJ2-6; 12 bases are a match to TRBD1. The CDR3 spans 14 residues. Germline V gene data show CDR1 as SNHLY and CDR2 as FYNNEI. Trimming took 10 bases from V and 4 from J; bases not matched to a gene: 2. Here the CDR3 DNA reads TGTGCCACGGGACAGGGGGCCGGGGCCAACGTCCTGACTTTC. It yields the protein CATGQGAGANVLTF.

V gene TRBV5-6 combines with J gene TRBJ1-5; D remains unclear. Deletions cut 1 base from V and 2 bases from J, with 7 bases between. Germline V gene sequence: CDR1 SGHDT, CDR2 YYEEEE. This CDR3 comprises 14 residues. CDR3 in amino acids: CASSLWSGNQPQHF. The CDR3 DNA follows: TGTGCCAGCAGCTTGTGGTCTGGCAATCAGCCCCAGCATTTT.

In its sample, this clonotype was seen a few times. V and J are TRBV9 and TRBJ2-7, with 7 bases that match TRBD2. The J segment lost 6 bases and the V segment lost 4 bases, leaving 7 bases of the junction unmatched. This CDR3 is built from 13 residues. Germline values: CDR1 SGDLS, CDR2 YYNGEE. Written as DNA, the CDR3 is TGTGCCAGCAGCTTTGGGGGGGGGGGCGAGCAGTACTTC. As protein: CASSFGGGGEQYF.

The chain couples TRBV10-3 to TRBJ2-3, with TRBD2 as a possible D gene (6 bases). The CDR3 extends over 15 amino acids. V was cut by 7 bases and J by 4 bases, with 18 bases left in between. In germline, CDR1 is ENHRY, CDR2 SYGVKD. CDR3 amino acids: CAIKGPSGGADTQYF. Here the CDR3 DNA reads TGTGCCATCAAGGGACCCAGCGGCGGGGCAGATACGCAGTATTTT.

The chain joins TRBV12-3 or TRBV12-4 to TRBJ1-6, with D possibly matching TRBD1 (6 bases). Trimming took off 7 bases at V and 2 bases at J, with 15 bases between the two ends. CDR3 length: 16 residues. The CDR3, as DNA: TGTGCCAGCACCCAGAGGCAGGGGCCCTATAATTCACCCCTCCACTTT. Amino acid sequence: CASTQRQGPYNSPLHF.

In its sample, this clonotype was seen many times. J is TRBJ1-2 and V is TRBV20-1; 10 bases fit TRBD1. The J segment lost 4 bases and the V segment lost 8 bases, leaving 7 bases of the junction unmatched. Germline CDR1 and CDR2: DFQATT and SNEGSKA (reference sequence). The CDR3 runs to 13 residues. CDR3 region: CSLPGQGFYGYTF. For the CDR3, the DNA is TGCAGTTTGCCGGGACAGGGGTTCTATGGCTACACCTTC.